This T cell receptor (beta chain) was observed in a study of shared clonotypes between healthy human individuals (dated by TCRdb to 2018 to 2021). As for the study more broadly: Three men and a couple of women, aged 18 to 49 years, made up the cohort. For each donor, three plates each were used for CD4 naive and CD4 memory, two plates were used for CD8 naive, and one plate was used for CD8 memory. To estimate repertoire size and how much clonotype sharing occurs between individuals, the study deeply sequenced the blood TCR repertoires of about 5 healthy adults. To increase sequencing depth and limit assay-specific biases, different laboratories used diverse techniques to prepare libraries and sequence TCR repertoires. Per donor, leukapheresis produced somewhere between about 0.85 and 9.5 billion PBMCs. General study outcomes and caveats: Only blood was sampled, and tissue TCR repertoires likely differ from those in blood. Based on pairwise subsampling, the degree of clonotype sharing among donors was expected to be affected by sequencing depth. Rarefaction of sorted-subset datasets indicated incomplete sequencing despite the large sequencing depth. Compared with non-shared clonotypes, clonotypes shared by all four sorted-subset donors had higher generation probabilities. About 5% of naive CD4, 3.5% of naive CD8, roughly 2.5% of memory CD4, and about 0.4% of memory CD8 clonotypes were shared across several donors. Larger estimated clonotype richness was generally found for naive subsets than for memory subsets. Because the study included a small number of donors, the genetic and exposure-history diversity represented was limited.

Using the deep immunoSEQ assay, multiplex PCR amplified TCR CDR3 regions from genomic DNA. Extracted genomic DNA from each cell subset was spread evenly across all wells of several immunoSEQ 96-well plates, with each plate serving as a replicate. For sorted subsets, each replicate PCR was loaded with about 200 ng genomic DNA, equivalent to some 27,000 T cell genomes. The purified libraries were quantified using a Qubit 3.0 fluorometer, sized with a Bioanalyzer 2100, and then quantified again using the KAPA Library Quantification kit. Every immunoSEQ 96-well plate was sequenced on a separate single-read 150-cycle Illumina NextSeq 550 flow cell. In the source study's methods: The immunoSEQ output contained only junctional sequences without quality scores, so filtering could not match that applied to full-length reads. To assign V/J genes and CDR3, sequences were annotated using PyIR, a Python wrapper for IgBLAST v1.9, with IMGT germline references. Reads with weak V/J assignments (E-value above 1e-6), missing CDR3, stop codons, out-of-frame junctions, or ambiguous translated residues were removed. V3J clonotypes were defined as sequences sharing the same inferred V gene, J gene, and CDR3 amino acid sequence. To compute the percentage overlap between repertoires, the number of shared unique clonotypes was divided by the size of the smaller repertoire. RTK rarefaction, the Chao1 estimator, and Recon v2.1 estimates of unobserved clonotypes were used to assess repertoire richness. For all TCRbeta clonotypes obtained by the gDNA method from a few donors, generation probabilities were computed with OLGA. TCRdb mirrors the immuneACCESS table, restricted to in-frame sequences. Some clones are absent from its copies; in checked studies, under half trace to an unresolved V gene, and the reason for the others is unknown. V, J and clone size are those of that table, while D and trimming were read from the DNA. In all, the sample holds millions of clones, and 95% of those were seen once. About 0.13% of the sample is taken by the ten largest.

To note about this clone: Its antigen has not been determined. Base qualities are not provided; no much larger clone lies one nucleotide away.

Donors were healthy HIV-negative adults with no recently reported acute infections or vaccinations. Every donor was a Caucasian adult residing in Nashville, Tennessee, USA. CD4+ T cells were enriched by magnetic negative selection; naive cells were then positively selected on CD45RA, and the negative fraction formed the memory subset. After blood collection by leukapheresis, PBMCs were isolated using Ficoll-Histopaque density gradient centrifugation and then cryopreserved in the vapor phase of liquid nitrogen. Purity and quantity of every magnetically sorted T cell population were checked by analytical flow cytometry. Genomic DNA was isolated from each sorted fraction and quantified by UV absorbance on a Nanodrop 2000c. This TCR derives from a man aged 18-30 years in good health. Sequences were obtained from naive CD4+ T cells sorted from blood. Sample cell subset or site, as interpreted from the label and publication: CD45RA+ positively selected.

The DNA sequence is as follows: TGTGCCAGCACTAGGATAGGGTACAATGAGCAGTTCTTC. Translation gives CASTRIGYNEQFF. The chain was built from TRBV6-1 and TRBJ2-1, with the D gene uncertain. From a lookup of the germline V gene, CDR1 and CDR2 are MNHNS and SASEGT. V and J are truncated by 7 bases and 4 bases respectively, leaving an intervening sequence of 11 bases. From the cysteine through the phenylalanine, the CDR3 covers 13 amino acids. The retained sequence is limited to the CDR3, 39 bases, with the frame set at the first base.